The 23 T cell receptor beta chains in this list originate from one sample, sequenced in a study of regulatory T cells in long-lasting Graves disease. Construction of TCR beta libraries relied on iRepertoire HTBI primers and on Arm-PCR targeting CDR3 regions. TCRdb re-called the multiplex PCR reads with MiXCR, one entry per CDR3 protein. Of 540,000 or so distinct CDR3 sequences detected, about 13% appear once; the ten largest clones hold 10%. The time point here: newly diagnosed GD, antithyroid drugs for less than 3 months. From RNA extracted from PBMCs, the TCR library was made. The same specimen was also included in a second study, on T cells in Graves' hyperthyroidism and ophthalmopathy.

This sample comprised peripheral blood mononuclear cells (PBMCs), obtained at new diagnosis, from a patient treated with antithyroid drugs. Receptors were obtained from a man aged 30-40 years with Graves disease.

In its sample, this clonotype was seen many times. This chain uses TRBV28 with TRBJ2-7, with 7 bases lining up with TRBD2. The CDR3 is 15 residues long. V lost 2 bases and J lost 2; bases outside the gene matches: 6. The germline V gene encodes CDR1 MDHEN and CDR2 SYDVKM. CDR3 nucleotide sequence: TGTGCCAGCAGTTTACCCCTAGCGGTAGCCTACGAGCAGTACTTC. Encoded protein: CASSLPLAVAYEQYF.

There are many counts of this clonotype. CDR3 coding DNA: TGTGCCAGCAGTGAAGCCGGGGGTTACAATCAGCCCCAGCATTTT. It is translated as CASSEAGGYNQPQHF. The chain is built from TRBV2 and TRBJ1-5; D possibly corresponds to TRBD1 (5 bases). CDR3 length equals 15 residues. Trimming shortened V by 0 bases and J by 3 bases, and 9 bases separated the two germline ends. Germline V gene data show CDR1 as SNHLY and CDR2 as FYNNEI.

This clonotype was seen only a few times. The chain recombines TRBV3-1 with TRBJ2-7, with 13 bases aligning to TRBD2. CDR3 length: 17 amino acids. V was pared by 0 bases and J by 3 bases, with 5 bases of the junction left unmatched. Per germline, CDR1 LGHDT and CDR2 YNNKEL (reference sequence). The CDR3 reads CASSQDAGLAGVYEQYF. The CDR3 coding sequence is TGTGCCAGCAGCCAAGATGCAGGACTAGCGGGAGTCTACGAGCAGTACTTC.

V is TRBV12-3 or TRBV12-4 and J is TRBJ2-6; D remains ambiguous. CDR3 size: 16 residues. With 7 bases removed from V and 0 bases from J, the gap between germline ends came to 13 bases. The CDR3 nucleotides are TGTGCCAGCACCTTAGGACGGAGCTCTGGGGCCAACGTCCTGACTTTC. Encoded protein: CASTLGRSSGANVLTF.

V gene TRBV6-1 combines with J gene TRBJ1-4; no definite D call. V lost 7 bases and J 6 bases, leaving 15 bases between the germline ends. The CDR3 extends over 14 amino acids. Germline CDR1 reads MNHNS; CDR2 reads SASEGT. The DNA of the CDR3 is TGTGCCAGCAAGAGAATCGGGATGGATGAAAAACTGTTTTTT. Protein: CASKRIGMDEKLFF.

This clonotype was recorded at least ten times. The V call is TRBV5-1, the J call TRBJ1-1; D is perhaps TRBD1 (5 bases). The germline V and J ends were trimmed by 3 bases and 6 bases, with 12 bases remaining between them. CDR1 is SGHRS, CDR2 YFSETQ, per germline. The CDR3 loop spans 13 amino acids. CDR3 protein: CASSWMQGPEAFF. The CDR3 region has the DNA TGCGCCAGCAGCTGGATGCAGGGCCCTGAAGCTTTCTTT.

This clonotype was seen repeatedly, ten times or more. The chain couples TRBV11-2 to TRBJ1-1; TRBD1 aligns across 7 bases. The CDR3 contains 14 residues. CDR1 is SGHAT, CDR2 FQNNGV, per germline. Unmatched junction bases numbered 8, after V lost 5 bases and J lost 5 bases. CDR3 residues: CASSALRGETEAFF. The CDR3 region has the DNA TGTGCCAGCAGCGCTCTCAGGGGGGAGACTGAAGCTTTCTTT.

This clonotype was counted at least ten times. The V gene is TRBV11-2, the J gene TRBJ2-3, with D unresolved. V was trimmed by 5 bases and J by 2 bases, leaving 5 bases between them. The germline V gene encodes CDR1 SGHAT and CDR2 FQNNGV. This CDR3 has 12 residues. The CDR3 region has the DNA TGTGCCAGCAGCGTCCACACAGATACGCAGTATTTT. Translation: CASSVHTDTQYF.

This clonotype was recorded many times. The rearrangement joins TRBV29-1 to TRBJ1-4, with D perhaps matching TRBD1 (5 bases). There are 13 residues in the CDR3. V was cut by 4 bases and J by 0 bases, with 6 bases left in between. Germline assignment: CDR1 SQVTM and CDR2 ANQGSEA. CDR3 amino acids: CSVGGSTNEKLFF. CDR3 bases: TGCAGCGTTGGGGGCTCAACTAATGAAAAACTGTTTTTT.

The table lists this clonotype with many counts. This sequence joins TRBV12-3 or TRBV12-4 and TRBJ2-3, with D tentatively TRBD1 or TRBD2 (6 bases each). There are 15 residues in the CDR3. V lost 6 bases, J lost 6 bases, and 19 bases lay in between. The CDR3 spells CASSPFAGTRDTQYF. In nucleotides, the CDR3 is TGTGCCAGCAGCCCATTTGCGGGGACAAGGGATACGCAGTATTTT.

This chain connects TRBV24-1 to TRBJ2-3; TRBD2 agrees at 10 bases. V dropped 2 bases and J dropped 6; count of bases not matched to a gene: 13. CDR1 KGHDR and CDR2 SFDVKD come from the germline V gene. The CDR3 contains 18 residues. The CDR3 protein is CATSDYRLAGARGDTQYF. The CDR3 DNA sequence: TGTGCCACCAGTGATTATAGGCTAGCGGGAGCACGGGGGGATACGCAGTATTTT.

The sample holds many counts of this clonotype. The gene calls are TRBV5-4 and TRBJ2-3; D is uncertain. Germline V lookup: CDR1 SGHNT, CDR2 YYREEE (reference sequence). The CDR3 runs to 13 residues. The ends were cut back, 1 base at V and 2 bases at J, with 5 bases in the middle. CDR3 DNA: TGTGCCAGCAGCTTGTGGATCACAGATACGCAGTATTTT. Translated, it gives CASSLWITDTQYF.

This clonotype was observed many times. The chain links TRBV6-1 to TRBJ2-5, with 9 bases aligning to TRBD1. The V gene end was trimmed by 6 bases and the J gene end by 5 bases; junction bases not matched to a gene: 19. The CDR3 spans 18 residues. The V gene's germline CDR1 is MNHNS and CDR2 SASEGT. CDR3 in amino acids: CASSYTARTGGLGETQYF. The CDR3 coding sequence is TGTGCCAGCAGCTACACCGCTCGAACAGGGGGCTTAGGGGAGACCCAGTACTTC.

This clonotype came up many times. The chain carries TRBV7-2 and TRBJ2-5; 7 bases line up with TRBD1. CDR3 length equals 15 residues. Germline V CDR1 and CDR2: SGHTA, FQGNSA. V lost 4 bases and J lost 3; bases outside the gene matches: 8. For the CDR3, the DNA is TGTGCCAGCAGCTGGGATACCGGGACAGAAGAGACCCAGTACTTC. It codes for CASSWDTGTEETQYF.

The chain recombines TRBV12-5 with TRBJ2-1; TRBD2 matches at 10 bases. CDR1 and CDR2 from the germline V gene are LGHNT and FRNRAP. V was clipped by 0 bases and J by 7 bases; unmatched bases: 6. The CDR3 runs to 16 residues. The CDR3 nucleotides are TGTGCTAGTGGTTTGGTTCTAGCGGGAGACGGTAATGAGCAGTTCTTC. This gives the protein CASGLVLAGDGNEQFF.

This clonotype turned up a few times. Here the CDR3 reads CASSFTEAATDTQYF. The CDR3 DNA is TGTGCCAGCAGCTTTACCGAGGCGGCCACAGATACGCAGTATTTT. This chain links TRBV7-9 with TRBJ2-3; D gene unclear. The CDR3 is 15 amino acids. Germline CDR1 reads SEHNR; CDR2 reads FQNEAQ (reference sequence). V was clipped by 3 bases and J by 2 bases, with 12 bases between them.

About this clonotype: A read error is possible here, since a much larger clone lies one base away. The chain links TRBV12-3 or TRBV12-4 to TRBJ2-3; TRBD2 aligns across 14 bases. The J call is uncertain, as TRBJ2-7 better fits the DNA end. This CDR3 has 16 amino acids. Here the CDR3 reads CASSDTGLAGVNEQYF. Written as DNA, the CDR3 is TGTGCCAGCAGCGACACGGGACTAGCGGGAGTAAATGAGCAGTACTTC.

Ten or more counts support this clonotype. The gene calls are TRBV11-2 and TRBJ2-7; unclear D gene. CDR1 and CDR2 from the germline V gene are SGHAT and FQNNGV. The V end was cut by 5 bases, the J end by 5 bases, with 7 bases between. The length of the CDR3 is 11 residues. CDR3 region: CASSASHEQYF. The CDR3 DNA sequence: TGTGCCAGCAGCGCCAGCCACGAGCAGTACTTC.

This clonotype turned up a few times. The rearrangement uses TRBV5-1 and TRBJ2-7; 7 bases align to TRBD2. The CDR3 sequence is 16 residues long. V dropped 3 bases and J dropped 2; count of bases not matched to a gene: 11. Per the germline V gene, CDR1 is SGHRS and CDR2 is YFSETQ. This CDR3 reads CASSSTRSSGTYEQYF. The CDR3 DNA sequence: TGCGCCAGCAGCTCTACTCGGTCTAGCGGAACCTACGAGCAGTACTTC.

V and J are TRBV29-1 and TRBJ2-3, with D perhaps matching TRBD1 or TRBD2 (5 bases each). The CDR3 extends over 15 amino acids. The V and J ends lost 6 bases and 1 base respectively, with 17 bases between them. From germline, CDR1 is SQVTM and CDR2 ANQGSEA. Here the CDR3 reads CSVSKGLTGTDTQYF. CDR3 nucleotide sequence: TGCAGCGTCAGCAAAGGACTGACAGGCACAGATACGCAGTATTTT.

This clonotype was seen many times. The chain joins TRBV10-3 to TRBJ1-1; no clear D. The CDR3 length is 13 residues. CDR1 is ENHRY, CDR2 SYGVKD, per germline. V lost 7 bases and J 5 bases, leaving 14 bases between the germline ends. The CDR3 region is CAITLSRETEAFF. The CDR3 nucleotides are TGTGCCATCACTCTCTCACGAGAGACTGAAGCTTTCTTT.

This clonotype showed up many times. The chain combines TRBV11-2 with TRBJ1-1, with a tentative D call TRBD1 (5 bases). This CDR3 region has 14 residues. Trimming removed 8 bases from V and 1 base from J, with 14 bases in between. Germline lookup yields CDR1 SGHAT and CDR2 FQNNGV. The CDR3 sequence: CASAKGRGNTEAFF. In DNA, the CDR3 is TGTGCCAGCGCCAAGGGGAGGGGGAACACTGAAGCTTTCTTT.

This clonotype has only a few counts. The V call is TRBV12-3 or TRBV12-4, the J call TRBJ2-7; TRBD2 matches at 8 bases. The CDR3 loop spans 15 amino acids. Losses at the gene ends were 8 bases for V and 4 bases for J; bases not matched to a gene: 13. DNA of the CDR3: TGTGCCAGCTCCCCCGGGGCGGGAGGTATGTACGAGCAGTACTTC. Protein product: CASSPGAGGMYEQYF.